The clone carrying this T cell receptor beta chain was recorded at least ten times. Documented time point: newly diagnosed GD, antithyroid drugs for less than 3 months. From PBMCs, RNA was extracted and then used to make the TCR library. The sample comes from a study of regulatory T cells in long-lasting Graves disease. Between the trimmed V and J ends, which lost 3 bases and 4 bases, there was a span of 7 bases. The germline gives CDR1 LGHDT, CDR2 YNNKEL (reference sequence). The CDR3 is made up of 13 amino acids. Building of the TCR beta libraries involved iRepertoire HTBI primers and Arm-PCR of CDR3 regions. Each CDR3 protein is one row after TCRdb ran MiXCR on the multiplex PCR reads. The table shows roughly 500,000 distinct CDR3 sequences, with about 13% occurring only once. Separately, the same data were catalogued under a study of T cells in Graves' hyperthyroidism and ophthalmopathy. That source adds: RT-PCR in the first round (using the HTBI primer set) targeted the TCR CDR3. Most thyroid clonotypes with frequency above 0.001 were detected in blood.

Sequenced here: peripheral blood mononuclear cells (PBMCs), sampled at new diagnosis, from a patient treated with antithyroid drugs. The chain combines TRBV3-1 with TRBJ2-4; D is unresolved. This clonotype was sampled from a man in his thirties or forties with Graves disease. The CDR3 nucleotides are TGTGCCAGCAGCCACCTCGGTAAAAACATTCAGTACTTC. Amino acid sequence: CASSHLGKNIQYF.